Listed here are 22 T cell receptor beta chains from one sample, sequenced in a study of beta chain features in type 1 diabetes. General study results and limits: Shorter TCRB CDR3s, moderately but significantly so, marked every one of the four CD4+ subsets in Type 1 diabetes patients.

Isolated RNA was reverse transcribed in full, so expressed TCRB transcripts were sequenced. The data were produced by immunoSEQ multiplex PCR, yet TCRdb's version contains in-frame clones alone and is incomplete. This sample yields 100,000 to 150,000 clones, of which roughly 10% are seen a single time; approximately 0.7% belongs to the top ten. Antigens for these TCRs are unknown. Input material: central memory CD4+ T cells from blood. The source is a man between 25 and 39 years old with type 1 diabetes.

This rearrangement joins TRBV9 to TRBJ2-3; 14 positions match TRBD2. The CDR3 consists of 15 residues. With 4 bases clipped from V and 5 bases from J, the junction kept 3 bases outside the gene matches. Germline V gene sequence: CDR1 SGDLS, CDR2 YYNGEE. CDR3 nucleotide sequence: TGTGCCAGCAGCCTCGGGACTAGCGGGGGAGATACGCAGTATTTT. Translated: CASSLGTSGGDTQYF. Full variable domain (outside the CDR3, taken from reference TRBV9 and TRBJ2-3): DSGVTQTPKHLITATGQRVTLRCSPRSGDLSVYWYQQSLDQGLQFLIQYYNGEERAKGNILERFSAQQFPDLHSELNLSSLELGDSALYFCASSLGTSGGDTQYFGPGTRLTVL.

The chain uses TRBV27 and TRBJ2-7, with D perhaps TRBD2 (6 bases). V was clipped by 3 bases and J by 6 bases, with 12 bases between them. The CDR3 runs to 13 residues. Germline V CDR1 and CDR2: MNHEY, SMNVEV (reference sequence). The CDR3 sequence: CASSFRELGEQYF. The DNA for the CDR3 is TGTGCCAGCAGTTTCCGGGAGCTTGGCGAGCAGTACTTC.

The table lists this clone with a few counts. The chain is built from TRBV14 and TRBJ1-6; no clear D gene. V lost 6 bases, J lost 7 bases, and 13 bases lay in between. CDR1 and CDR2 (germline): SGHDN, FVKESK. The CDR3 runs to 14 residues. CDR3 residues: CASSPRRMNSPLHF. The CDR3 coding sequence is TGTGCCAGCAGTCCTAGACGGATGAATTCACCCCTCCACTTT.

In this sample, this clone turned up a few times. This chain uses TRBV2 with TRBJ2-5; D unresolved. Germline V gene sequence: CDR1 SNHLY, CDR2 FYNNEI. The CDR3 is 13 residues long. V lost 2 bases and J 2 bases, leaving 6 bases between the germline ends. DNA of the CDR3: TGTGCCAGCAGTGAATTCCAGCAAGAGACCCAGTACTTC. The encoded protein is CASSEFQQETQYF.

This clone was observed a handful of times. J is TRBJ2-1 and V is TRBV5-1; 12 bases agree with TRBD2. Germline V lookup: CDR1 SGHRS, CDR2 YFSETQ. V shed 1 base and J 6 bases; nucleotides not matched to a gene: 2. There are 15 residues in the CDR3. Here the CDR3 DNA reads TGCGCCAGCAGCTTGAGACTAGCGGGGGCCAATGAGCAGTTCTTC. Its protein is CASSLRLAGANEQFF.

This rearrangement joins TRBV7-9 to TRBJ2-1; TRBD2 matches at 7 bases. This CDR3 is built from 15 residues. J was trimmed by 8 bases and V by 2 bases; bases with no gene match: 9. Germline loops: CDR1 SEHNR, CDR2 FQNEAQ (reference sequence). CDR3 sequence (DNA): TGTGCCAGCAGCTTACAGAGCGGGGAGAGCCATGAGCAGTTCTTC. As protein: CASSLQSGESHEQFF.

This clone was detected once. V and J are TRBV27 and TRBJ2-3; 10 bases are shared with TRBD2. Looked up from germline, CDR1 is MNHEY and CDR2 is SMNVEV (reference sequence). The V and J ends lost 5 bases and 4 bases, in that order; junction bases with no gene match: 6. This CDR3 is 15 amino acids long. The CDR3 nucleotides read TGTGCCAGCAGTAAGCGGGGGGGCCGTGCAGATACGCAGTATTTT. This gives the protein CASSKRGGRADTQYF.

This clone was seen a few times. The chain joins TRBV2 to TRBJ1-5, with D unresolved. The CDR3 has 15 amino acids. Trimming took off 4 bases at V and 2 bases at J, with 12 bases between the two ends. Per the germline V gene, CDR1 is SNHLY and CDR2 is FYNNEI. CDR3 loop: CASSGRGGGNQPQHF. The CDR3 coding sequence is TGTGCCAGCAGTGGTAGAGGTGGCGGCAATCAGCCCCAGCATTTT. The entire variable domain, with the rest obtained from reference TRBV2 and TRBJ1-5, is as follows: EPEVTQTPSHQVTQMGQEVILRCVPISNHLYFYWYRQILGQKVEFLVSFYNNEISEKSEIFDDQFSVERPDGSNFTLKIRSTKLEDSAMYFCASSGRGGGNQPQHFGDGTRLSIL.

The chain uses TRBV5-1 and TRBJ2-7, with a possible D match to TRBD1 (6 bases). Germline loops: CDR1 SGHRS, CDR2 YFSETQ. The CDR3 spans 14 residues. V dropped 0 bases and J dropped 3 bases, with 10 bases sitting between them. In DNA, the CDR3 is TGCGCCAGCAGCTTGGGACAGGACATCTACGAGCAGTACTTC. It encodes CASSLGQDIYEQYF.

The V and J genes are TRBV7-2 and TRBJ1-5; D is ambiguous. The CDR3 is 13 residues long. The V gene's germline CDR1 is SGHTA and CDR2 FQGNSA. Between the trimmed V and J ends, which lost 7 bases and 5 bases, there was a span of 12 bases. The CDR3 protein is CASTNYGDQPQHF. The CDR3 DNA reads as TGTGCCAGCACCAACTACGGGGATCAGCCCCAGCATTTT.

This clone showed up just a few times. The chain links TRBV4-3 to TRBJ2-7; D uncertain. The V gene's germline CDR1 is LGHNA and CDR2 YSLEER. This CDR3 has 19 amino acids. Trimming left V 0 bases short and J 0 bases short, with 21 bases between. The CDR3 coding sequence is TGCGCCAGCAGCCAAGAAGTCCCGCGGTCCTACACAAGCTCCTACGAGCAGTACTTC. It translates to CASSQEVPRSYTSSYEQYF.

CDR3 bases: TGTGCCAGCAGAAGACTAGCGGGGGGACGAACCGGGGAGCTGTTTTTT. Its protein is CASRRLAGGRTGELFF. This chain connects TRBV6-6 to TRBJ2-2; TRBD2 matches 13 bases. The CDR3 length is 16 residues. V dropped 6 bases and J dropped 5; count of bases not matched to a gene: 6. Per the germline V gene, CDR1 is MNHNY and CDR2 is SVGAGI (reference sequence).

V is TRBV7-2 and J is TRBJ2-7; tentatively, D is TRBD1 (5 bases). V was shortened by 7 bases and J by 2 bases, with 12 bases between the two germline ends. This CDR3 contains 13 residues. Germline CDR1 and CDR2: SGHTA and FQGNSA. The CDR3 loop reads CASNPQGTYEQYF. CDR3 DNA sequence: TGTGCCAGCAACCCCCAGGGAACCTACGAGCAGTACTTC.

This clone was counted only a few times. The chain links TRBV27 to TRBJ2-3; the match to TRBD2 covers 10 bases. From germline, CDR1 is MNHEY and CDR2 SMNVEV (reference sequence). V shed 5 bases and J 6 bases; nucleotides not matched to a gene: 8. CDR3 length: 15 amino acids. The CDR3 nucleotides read TGTGCCAGCAGTCAAGCGGGGGGGGCGTATGATACGCAGTATTTT. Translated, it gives CASSQAGGAYDTQYF.

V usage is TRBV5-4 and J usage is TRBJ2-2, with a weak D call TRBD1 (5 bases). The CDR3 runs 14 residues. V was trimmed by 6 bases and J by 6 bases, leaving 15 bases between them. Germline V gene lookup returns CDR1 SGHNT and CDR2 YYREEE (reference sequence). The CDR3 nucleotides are TGTGCCAGCACCCTGGACATGGTCTCCGGGGAGCTGTTTTTT. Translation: CASTLDMVSGELFF.

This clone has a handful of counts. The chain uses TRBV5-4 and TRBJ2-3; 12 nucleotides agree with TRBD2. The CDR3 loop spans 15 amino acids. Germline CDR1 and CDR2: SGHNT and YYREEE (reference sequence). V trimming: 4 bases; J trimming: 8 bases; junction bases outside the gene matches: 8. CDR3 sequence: CASSEDLAGGRTQYF. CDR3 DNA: TGTGCCAGCAGCGAAGATCTAGCGGGGGGGCGTACGCAGTATTTT.

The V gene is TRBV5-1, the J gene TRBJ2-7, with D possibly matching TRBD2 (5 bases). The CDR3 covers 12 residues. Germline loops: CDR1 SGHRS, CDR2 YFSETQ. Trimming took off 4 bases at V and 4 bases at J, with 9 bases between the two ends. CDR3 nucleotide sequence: TGCGCCAGCAGCGAGCCGGGGTACGAGCAGTACTTC. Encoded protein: CASSEPGYEQYF.

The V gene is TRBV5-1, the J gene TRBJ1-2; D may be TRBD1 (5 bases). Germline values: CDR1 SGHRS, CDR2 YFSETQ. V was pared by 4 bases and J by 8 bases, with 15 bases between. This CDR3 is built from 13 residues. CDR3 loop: CASSVTVSYGYTF. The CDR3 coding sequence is TGCGCCAGCAGCGTGACAGTATCCTACGGCTACACCTTC. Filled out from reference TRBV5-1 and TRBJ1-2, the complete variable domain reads KAGVTQTPRYLIKTRGQQVTLSCSPISGHRSVSWYQQTPGQGLQFLFEYFSETQRNKGNFPGRFSGRQFSNSRSEMNVSTLELGDSALYLCASSVTVSYGYTFGSGTRLTVV.

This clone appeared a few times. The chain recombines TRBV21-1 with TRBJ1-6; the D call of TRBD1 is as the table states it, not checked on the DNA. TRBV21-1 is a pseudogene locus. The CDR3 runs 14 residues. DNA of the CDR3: TGTGCCAGCAGCGGTCAGGGCCGGTACTCACCCCTCCACTTT. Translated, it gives CASSGQGRYSPLHF.

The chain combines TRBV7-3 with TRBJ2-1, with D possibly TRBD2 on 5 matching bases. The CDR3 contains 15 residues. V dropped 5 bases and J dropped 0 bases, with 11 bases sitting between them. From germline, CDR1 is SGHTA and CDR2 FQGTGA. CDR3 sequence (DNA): TGTGCCAGCAGCCCGGACTTTAGCTCCTACAATGAGCAGTTCTTC. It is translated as CASSPDFSSYNEQFF.

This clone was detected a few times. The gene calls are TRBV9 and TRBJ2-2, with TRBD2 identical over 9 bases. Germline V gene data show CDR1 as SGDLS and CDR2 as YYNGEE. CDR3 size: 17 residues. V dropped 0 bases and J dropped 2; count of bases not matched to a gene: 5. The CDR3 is CASSVDLAGVNTGELFF. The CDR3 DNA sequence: TGTGCCAGCAGCGTAGATTTAGCGGGGGTTAACACCGGGGAGCTGTTTTTT.

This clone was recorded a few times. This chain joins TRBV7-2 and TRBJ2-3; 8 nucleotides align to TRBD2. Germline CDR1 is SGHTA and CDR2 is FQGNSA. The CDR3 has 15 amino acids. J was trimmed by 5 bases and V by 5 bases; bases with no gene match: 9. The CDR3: CASSLAGGGLDTQYF. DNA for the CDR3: TGTGCCAGCAGCCTGGCCGGCGGGGGGTTAGATACGCAGTATTTT.